The 17 T cell receptor beta chains below all came from one sample that was sequenced in a study of T cell changes during pregnancy in multiple sclerosis. The protocol was immunoSEQ multiplex PCR, while the TCRdb copy is restricted to in-frame clones and leaves out a portion. The sample lists over 30,000 clones, approximately 90% occurring once. This material consisted of CD4+ T cells from peripheral blood mononuclear cells, taken in the third trimester of pregnancy. These receptors came from a female donor with multiple sclerosis, enrolled in a pregnancy study.

This sequence joins TRBV13 and TRBJ1-2, with D perhaps TRBD1 (6 bases). V was pared by 4 bases and J by 2 bases, with 14 bases between. The CDR3 contains 15 residues. Germline CDR1 is PRHDT and CDR2 is FYEKMQ (reference sequence). CDR3 in amino acids: CASSSLTGMNYGYTF. The CDR3 DNA is TGTGCCAGCAGCTCCCTGACAGGAATGAACTATGGCTACACCTTC.

The chain combines TRBV4-3 with TRBJ2-5; TRBD2 might be the D (6 bases). This CDR3 contains 13 residues. CDR1 is LGHNA and CDR2 is YSLEER in the germline V gene. V gave up 0 bases and J gave up 5 bases, with 7 bases separating them. The CDR3 coding sequence is TGCGCCAGCAGCCAAGATCGGGGGGAGACCCAGTACTTC. Amino acids: CASSQDRGETQYF.

The chain joins TRBV19 to TRBJ1-2, with D perhaps matching TRBD1 (5 bases). This CDR3 is built from 13 residues. V dropped 0 bases and J dropped 12 bases, with 14 bases sitting between them. Germline assignment: CDR1 LNHDA and CDR2 SQIVND (reference sequence). The CDR3 loop reads CASSIERQLVDTF. The CDR3 DNA reads TGTGCCAGTAGTATAGAGAGACAGCTCGTCGACACCTTC.

The chain has TRBV9 and TRBJ2-7, with 9 positions matching TRBD1. Germline trimming cut 4 bases from V and 6 bases from J; bases unmatched to any gene: 11. Germline V gene sequence: CDR1 SGDLS, CDR2 YYNGEE. This CDR3 contains 15 residues. CDR3 DNA sequence: TGTGCCAGCAGCCTCACCGGGACAGGGTCCAGCGAGCAGTACTTC. Protein sequence: CASSLTGTGSSEQYF. Filled out from reference TRBV9 and TRBJ2-7, the complete variable domain reads DSGVTQTPKHLITATGQRVTLRCSPRSGDLSVYWYQQSLDQGLQFLIQYYNGEERAKGNILERFSAQQFPDLHSELNLSSLELGDSALYFCASSLTGTGSSEQYFGPGTRLTVT.

The chain uses TRBV9 and TRBJ2-3, with TRBD2 matching over 11 bases. The germline CDR1 and CDR2 sequences are SGDLS and YYNGEE. V was pared by 2 bases and J by 5 bases, with 7 bases of the junction left unmatched. This CDR3 comprises 16 residues. CDR3 sequence: CASSVMGLAVGDTQYF. The CDR3 DNA sequence: TGTGCCAGCAGCGTGATGGGACTAGCGGTGGGAGATACGCAGTATTTT. Looking up the rest from reference TRBV9 and TRBJ2-3 gives the full variable domain: DSGVTQTPKHLITATGQRVTLRCSPRSGDLSVYWYQQSLDQGLQFLIQYYNGEERAKGNILERFSAQQFPDLHSELNLSSLELGDSALYFCASSVMGLAVGDTQYFGPGTRLTVL.

This rearrangement joins TRBV6-5 to TRBJ2-7, with 10 bases matching TRBD2. The CDR3 is 15 amino acids. Trimming cost V 2 bases and J 1 base; bases outside gene matches: 2. Germline V gene data show CDR1 as MNHEY and CDR2 as SVGAGI. The CDR3 protein is CASSYPSGGSYEQYF. In DNA form, the CDR3 reads TGTGCCAGCAGTTACCCTAGCGGGGGTTCCTACGAGCAGTACTTC.

This sequence joins TRBV4-2 and TRBJ2-7; 11 nucleotides agree with TRBD1. V lost 2 bases to trimming and J lost 5 bases; unmatched junction nucleotides: 2. The CDR3 has 14 amino acids. Germline V CDR1 and CDR2: LGHNA, YNFKEQ. The CDR3 sequence is CASSQPGQGDEQYF. DNA for the CDR3: TGTGCCAGCAGCCAACCGGGACAGGGGGACGAGCAGTACTTC.

V usage is TRBV6-1 and J usage is TRBJ2-7, with 9 bases identical to TRBD2. CDR1 and CDR2 (germline): MNHNS, SASEGT. The CDR3 sequence is 15 residues long. V lost 7 bases and J lost 6; bases outside the gene matches: 13. This chain's CDR3 is CASIRTSGWAGEQYF. Here the CDR3 DNA reads TGTGCCAGCATCCGAACTAGCGGGTGGGCCGGCGAGCAGTACTTC.

DNA of the CDR3: TGTGCCAGCAGTCCGGACAGGGTAGAAAGCAATCAGCCCCAGCATTTT. Translating gives CASSPDRVESNQPQHF. The chain couples TRBV6-6 to TRBJ1-5; the match to TRBD1 covers 8 bases. Germline V gene lookup returns CDR1 MNHNY and CDR2 SVGAGI (reference sequence). The CDR3 loop spans 16 amino acids. V trimming: 5 bases; J trimming: 1 base; junction bases outside the gene matches: 7.

This clone is a singleton in its sample. The J gene is TRBJ2-7, the V gene TRBV4-1; 7 bases line up with TRBD2. CDR3 length equals 22 residues. Per the germline V gene, CDR1 is MGHRA and CDR2 is YSYEKL. V was clipped by 1 base and J by 5 bases; unmatched bases: 29. In nucleotides, the CDR3 is TGCGCCAGCAGCCAAGTTACTCAGCGGGACTTCCCATTCAGGCTCTTACCCCACGAGCAGTACTTC. It specifies CASSQVTQRDFPFRLLPHEQYF.

The chain links TRBV5-4 to TRBJ1-2; TRBD1 matches at 7 bases. The CDR3 extends over 15 amino acids. With 4 bases clipped from V and 6 bases from J, the junction kept 12 bases outside the gene matches. Per germline, CDR1 SGHNT and CDR2 YYREEE (reference sequence). The CDR3 is CASSRTTGKSDGYTF. The CDR3, as DNA: TGTGCCAGCAGCCGGACGACAGGGAAGAGTGATGGCTACACCTTC.

The rearrangement links TRBV5-1 to TRBJ2-7, with 8 bases fitting TRBD1. V lost 1 base to trimming and J lost 5 bases; unmatched junction nucleotides: 5. Looked up from germline, CDR1 is SGHRS and CDR2 is YFSETQ. CDR3 size: 14 residues. This CDR3 is CASSLTTGVDEQYF. For the CDR3, the DNA is TGCGCCAGCAGCTTGACGACAGGGGTTGACGAGCAGTACTTC.

The V and J genes are TRBV4-3 and TRBJ1-5; D is undetermined. This CDR3 comprises 13 residues. The germline CDR1 and CDR2 sequences are LGHNA and YSLEER. Between the trimmed V and J ends, which lost 4 bases and 5 bases, there was a span of 9 bases. The CDR3 bases are TGCGCCAGCAGCCGGCGGAAGTATCAGCCCCAGCATTTT. Protein sequence: CASSRRKYQPQHF.

V and J are TRBV28 and TRBJ1-1; 7 nucleotides line up with TRBD1. J was trimmed by 5 bases and V by 7 bases; bases with no gene match: 10. There are 14 residues in the CDR3. Germline V lookup: CDR1 MDHEN, CDR2 SYDVKM. CDR3 bases: TGTGCCAGCACCGAGACAGGGAGAAGGACTGAAGCTTTCTTT. Encoded protein: CASTETGRRTEAFF. Looking up the rest from reference TRBV28 and TRBJ1-1 gives the full variable domain: DVKVTQSSRYLVKRTGEKVFLECVQDMDHENMFWYRQDPGLGLRLIYFSYDVKMKEKGDIPEGYSVSREKKERFSLILESASTNQTSMYLCASTETGRRTEAFFGQGTRLTVV.

The chain couples TRBV10-3 to TRBJ1-5; no reliable D call. The V gene lost 0 bases and the J gene lost 4 bases, with 7 bases spanning the gap. Looked up from germline, CDR1 is ENHRY and CDR2 is SYGVKD. The CDR3 spans 14 residues. The CDR3 loop reads CAISESSENQPQHF. In nucleotides, the CDR3 is TGTGCCATCAGTGAGTCCTCTGAGAATCAGCCCCAGCATTTT.

The chain joins TRBV10-1 to TRBJ2-2, with D possibly matching TRBD2 (6 bases). Germline CDR1 and CDR2: WNHNN and SYGVQD (reference sequence). CDR3 length: 15 amino acids. V lost 6 bases, J lost 1 base, and 12 bases lay in between. The DNA of the CDR3 is TGCGCCAGCAGCCCGGGACTGAAGAACACCGGGGAGCTGTTTTTT. It translates to CASSPGLKNTGELFF.

The rearrangement joins TRBV28 to TRBJ2-1; 7 bases map to TRBD2. The CDR3 totals 13 residues. Looked up from germline, CDR1 is MDHEN and CDR2 is SYDVKM. V was pared by 8 bases and J by 12 bases, with 13 bases of the junction left unmatched. The CDR3 spells CASGLNKRDVQFF. The DNA of the CDR3 is TGTGCCAGCGGACTAAACAAGCGGGATGTGCAGTTCTTC.